A selection of T cell receptor beta chains follows, all from one sample in a study of blood T cell repertoires in COVID-19. Assay used: immunoSEQ multiplex PCR; TCRdb lists only in-frame clones, some missing. The sample lists about 100,000 clones, roughly 85% seen once, with under 3.5% in the top ten. The material sequenced was PBMCs or T cells enriched from blood (not recorded which). These receptors came from a woman between 45 and 60 years old who had recovered from COVID-19. Both conserved end residues are part of each CDR3. The listing skips clone size in some rows; elsewhere it reads once, few, many or a size class.

V: TRBV18
J: TRBJ2-6
size: -
CDR3: CASSPWGQGLFSGANVLTF

V: TRBV5-1
J: TRBJ2-7
size: -
CDR3: CASSVGQGKTYEQYF

V: TRBV9
J: TRBJ2-5
size: -
CDR3: CASSVAHGGRYQETQYF

V: TRBV2
J: TRBJ1-6
size: -
CDR3: CASIMTGPLHF

V: TRBV6-4
J: TRBJ2-1
size: -
CDR3: CASSVGDSIYNEQFF

V: TRBV7-6
J: TRBJ1-4
size: -
CDR3: CASSLVPQGVFTELKSNEKLFF

V: TRBV20-1
J: TRBJ1-2
size: -
CDR3: CSAIRDGYTF

V: TRBV6-5
J: TRBJ1-6
size: -
CDR3: CASTGTPGYNSPLHF

V: TRBV30
J: TRBJ1-6
size: -
CDR3: CAWSVLNRANSPLHF

V: TRBV27
J: TRBJ2-1
size: -
CDR3: CASSGRAYEQFF

V: TRBV2
J: TRBJ2-2
size: -
CDR3: CASRETGPNTGELFF

V: TRBV24-1
J: TRBJ2-1
size: -
CDR3: CATSETSGRVNDEQFF

V: TRBV11-3
J: TRBJ1-6
size: -
CDR3: CASSRGFNSPLHF

V: TRBV28
J: TRBJ1-4
size: -
CDR3: CASGLDPATNEKLFF

V: TRBV7-3
J: TRBJ1-2
size: once
CDR3: CASSLTPGQGGGYTF

V: TRBV19
J: TRBJ2-2
size: -
CDR3: CASSIDHRLAPNTGELFF

V: TRBV30
J: TRBJ2-1
size: -
CDR3: CAWTGAGTNEQFF

V: TRBV3-1/TRBV3-2
J: TRBJ2-2
size: -
CDR3: CASSRFGQGGTGELFF

V: TRBV20-1
J: TRBJ2-7
size: -
CDR3: CSASLAGVGYEQYF

V: TRBV2
J: TRBJ2-7
size: -
CDR3: CASSEGVRRGYEQYF

V: TRBV5-4
J: TRBJ2-3
size: once
CDR3: CASSPGTGTDTQYF

V: TRBV24-1
J: TRBJ1-1
size: -
CDR3: CAVRQGLNTEAFF

V: TRBV5-1
J: TRBJ1-2
size: -
CDR3: CASSSPYQTGNYGYTF

V: TRBV6-4
J: TRBJ2-2
size: -
CDR3: CASSVEGDTGELFF

V: TRBV11-3
J: TRBJ2-2
size: -
CDR3: CASSSPGELFF

V: TRBV3-1/TRBV3-2
J: TRBJ1-4
size: -
CDR3: CASSLQGASEKLFF

V: TRBV6-5
J: TRBJ2-1
size: -
CDR3: CASAGQGAFNEQFF

V: TRBV15
J: TRBJ2-1
size: -
CDR3: CATSRDRIEQFF

V: TRBV3-1/TRBV3-2
J: TRBJ2-3
size: -
CDR3: CASSYGTTSTDTQYF

V: TRBV28
J: TRBJ1-2
size: -
CDR3: CASSPDSGQGAIVYGYTF

V: TRBV19
J: TRBJ1-2
size: -
CDR3: CASSTGGGGYTF

V: TRBV2
J: TRBJ1-4
size: -
CDR3: CASSLRGDIPEKLFF

V: TRBV28
J: TRBJ1-3
size: -
CDR3: CASSFRHHATGNTIYF

V: TRBV28
J: TRBJ1-1
size: -
CDR3: CASSLSGGAGRTEAFF

V: TRBV4-1
J: TRBJ1-2
size: -
CDR3: CASSPGGTVYGYTF

V: TRBV4-1
J: TRBJ2-7
size: -
CDR3: CASSQEDRGGYEQYF

V: TRBV10-2
J: TRBJ2-3
size: -
CDR3: CASRETSVDTQYF

V: TRBV29-1
J: TRBJ2-3
size: -
CDR3: CSVGLAGGFSTDTQYF

V: TRBV7-2
J: TRBJ2-1
size: -
CDR3: CASSVIGTGANEQFF

V: TRBV28
J: TRBJ1-5
size: -
CDR3: CATRHGTPNQPQHF

V: TRBV14
J: TRBJ2-4
size: -
CDR3: CASSQDWSGSEAAGAKNIQYF

V: TRBV27
J: TRBJ2-7
size: once
CDR3: CASERAGTGGHEQYF